The clone carrying this T cell receptor beta chain has ten or more counts. The antigen remains unidentified. TCRdb re-derived calls from the 5' RACE reads in MiXCR, one entry per CDR3 protein. This table holds a few hundred thousand distinct CDR3 sequences, 7.5% to 10% found once. The CDR3 has 14 amino acids. CDR1 and CDR2 (germline): SGHRS, YFSETQ. Trimming removed 3 bases at V and 7 bases at J, with 14 bases between. These data belong to a study of identical twins. General observations from the study: Diverse VJ usage suggested most zero-insertion clonotypes were not invariant T cells. There was more out-of-frame TCR alpha sharing in monozygotic twins than models estimated.

This sample was also put to use in a study of yellow fever vaccine responses in identical twins.

The sequence derives from a woman aged 18-35 years in good health. Sequences were obtained from PBMCs. This chain uses TRBV5-1 with TRBJ2-1; D is perhaps TRBD2 (5 bases). The CDR3 DNA follows: TGCGCCAGCAGCTCAATGGGCACTAGTAATGAGCAGTTCTTC. Protein sequence: CASSSMGTSNEQFF.